Presented here are 27 T cell receptor beta chains from one specimen sequenced in a study of T-cell reconstitution after alpha-beta-depleted transplantation in children. Preparing the TCRbeta library involved the use of unique molecular identifiers. TCRdb itself ran the PCR reads through MiXCR, one entry per CDR3 protein. The sample consists of 250,000 to 300,000 distinct CDR3 sequences, more than 8% of them appearing once. The sample here was PBMCs from the stem cell graft donor, taken from the stem cell graft. These receptors were obtained from a human donor who donated a stem cell graft to a child with SCID.

This clonotype appeared a few times. J is TRBJ2-7 and V is TRBV7-8, with a weak D call TRBD1 (6 bases). CDR1 is SGHVS and CDR2 is FQNEAQ in the germline V gene. Trimming stripped 2 bases from V and 4 bases from J, with 12 bases between. The CDR3 length is 14 residues. CDR3 bases: TGTGCCAGCAGCTTAAACCCACAGGGATACGAGCAGTACTTC. Its translation is CASSLNPQGYEQYF.

The rearrangement uses TRBV7-8 and TRBJ2-7; possible D gene TRBD2, 6 bases. Trimming took off 6 bases at V and 4 bases at J, with 13 bases between the two ends. There are 13 residues in the CDR3. The germline gives CDR1 SGHVS, CDR2 FQNEAQ. CDR3 nucleotide sequence: TGTGCCAGCAGTTCGGCGGGAAAATACGAGCAGTACTTC. Translated: CASSSAGKYEQYF.

The rearrangement joins TRBV9 to TRBJ1-1; no clear D. Germline CDR1 and CDR2: SGDLS and YYNGEE. Trimming pared 4 bases from V and 1 base from J, leaving 17 bases between. The CDR3 spans 16 residues. The CDR3 protein is CASSPRPPGTNTEAFF. The CDR3 DNA follows: TGTGCCAGCAGCCCCCGTCCCCCGGGTACGAACACTGAAGCTTTCTTT. Full variable domain (outside the CDR3, taken from reference TRBV9 and TRBJ1-1): DSGVTQTPKHLITATGQRVTLRCSPRSGDLSVYWYQQSLDQGLQFLIQYYNGEERAKGNILERFSAQQFPDLHSELNLSSLELGDSALYFCASSPRPPGTNTEAFFGQGTRLTVV.

J is TRBJ1-2 and V is TRBV2; no reliable D call. V lost 6 bases to trimming and J lost 7 bases, with 15 bases between them. The CDR3 contains 13 residues. The germline gives CDR1 SNHLY, CDR2 FYNNEI. CDR3 in amino acids: CASRRRPSSGYTF. CDR3 nucleotide sequence: TGTGCCAGCAGAAGAAGACCTTCAAGTGGCTACACCTTC.

This clonotype turned up a few times. The chain uses TRBV12-3 or TRBV12-4 and TRBJ2-7; D not certain. The CDR3 runs 13 residues. V was shortened by 5 bases and J by 0 bases, with 8 bases between the two germline ends. The CDR3 spells CASSKDGSYEQYF. CDR3 in DNA: TGTGCCAGCAGTAAGGACGGCTCCTACGAGCAGTACTTC.

The rearrangement links TRBV12-3 or TRBV12-4 to TRBJ1-4; TRBD1 might be the D (6 bases). The CDR3 totals 14 residues. Deletions cut 3 bases from V and 7 bases from J, with 12 bases between. This CDR3 reads CASSLGHGIEKLFF. The CDR3 DNA reads TGTGCCAGCAGTTTGGGACATGGTATTGAAAAACTGTTTTTT.

This clonotype was observed a handful of times. The chain uses TRBV6-5 and TRBJ1-1; D ambiguous. V dropped 5 bases and J dropped 1 base, with 17 bases sitting between them. Per the germline V gene, CDR1 is MNHEY and CDR2 is SVGAGI. The CDR3 contains 16 residues. In DNA form, the CDR3 reads TGTGCCAGCAGTCCCTCGCTAGGGCCAGGGAACACTGAAGCTTTCTTT. It specifies CASSPSLGPGNTEAFF.

This clonotype was observed a handful of times. J is TRBJ1-1 and V is TRBV29-1; possible D gene TRBD1, 5 bases. The CDR3 has 13 residues. Germline V gene data show CDR1 as SQVTM and CDR2 as ANQGSEA. V shed 3 bases and J shed 4 bases, with 12 bases lying between them. This CDR3 is CSVDSGRGTEAFF. The CDR3 DNA sequence: TGCAGCGTTGATTCGGGGAGGGGCACTGAAGCTTTCTTT.

Ten or more counts support this clonotype. This rearrangement joins TRBV12-3 or TRBV12-4 to TRBJ2-6; D uncertain. The CDR3 runs 14 residues. V lost 5 bases and J lost 1, with 6 bases in between. CDR3 sequence (DNA): TGTGCCAGCAGTCTTACTTCTGGGGCCAACGTCCTGACTTTC. This codes for CASSLTSGANVLTF.

This clonotype has ten or more counts. The chain recombines TRBV2 with TRBJ1-1; 9 bases match TRBD1. V was clipped by 6 bases and J by 1 base; unmatched bases: 9. The CDR3 sequence is 16 residues long. The germline gives CDR1 SNHLY, CDR2 FYNNEI. The CDR3 sequence: CASSPGTGMGNTEAFF. The CDR3 nucleotides are TGTGCCAGCAGCCCCGGGACAGGGATGGGGAACACTGAAGCTTTCTTT.

In its sample, this clonotype was seen many times. V usage is TRBV7-9 and J usage is TRBJ1-1; a possible D gene is TRBD1 (5 bases). V was cut by 2 bases and J by 4 bases, with 11 bases left in between. The CDR3 contains 14 residues. The germline V gene encodes CDR1 SEHNR and CDR2 FQNEAQ (reference sequence). The CDR3 DNA sequence: TGTGCCAGCAGCTTATTCACGGGGACCACTGAAGCTTTCTTT. Amino acids: CASSLFTGTTEAFF.

The chain links TRBV5-1 to TRBJ1-1, with D possibly TRBD1 on 5 matching bases. V was cut by 3 bases and J by 1 base, with 10 bases left in between. The V gene's germline CDR1 is SGHRS and CDR2 YFSETQ. CDR3 length: 14 residues. The DNA of the CDR3 is TGCGCCAGCAGCTGGGGGAGCACGAACACTGAAGCTTTCTTT. It is translated as CASSWGSTNTEAFF.

This clonotype came up a few times. The chain carries TRBV3-1 and TRBJ2-2; no clear D. This CDR3 region has 15 residues. From germline, CDR1 is LGHDT and CDR2 YNNKEL (reference sequence). The V end was cut by 1 base, the J end by 1 base, with 7 bases between. CDR3 residues: CASSQAVRNTGELFF. DNA for the CDR3: TGTGCCAGCAGCCAAGCCGTACGGAACACCGGGGAGCTGTTTTTT.

This clonotype was detected ten times or more. This chain links TRBV2 with TRBJ2-7; no definite D call. The V end was cut by 3 bases, the J end by 2 bases, with 8 bases between. The CDR3 sequence is 13 residues long. The germline V gene has CDR1 SNHLY and CDR2 FYNNEI. CDR3 sequence (DNA): TGTGCCAGCAGTGAGGGCACTGCCTACGAGCAGTACTTC. This sequence encodes CASSEGTAYEQYF.

This clonotype was seen a handful of times. The CDR3 sequence is CAISKTSGGNYNEQFF. Here the CDR3 DNA reads TGTGCCATCAGTAAGACTAGCGGGGGGAACTACAATGAGCAGTTCTTC. The chain links TRBV10-3 to TRBJ2-1; 13 bases are a match to TRBD2. The CDR3 is 16 residues long. V shed 5 bases and J 3 bases; nucleotides not matched to a gene: 4. Germline V gives CDR1 ENHRY, CDR2 SYGVKD.

This chain joins TRBV20-1 and TRBJ1-6, with a tentative D call TRBD1 (6 bases). This CDR3 contains 15 residues. Deletions cut 2 bases from V and 3 bases from J, with 11 bases between. Germline V gene data show CDR1 as DFQATT and CDR2 as SNEGSKA (reference sequence). The CDR3 nucleotides are TGCAGTGCTAGATCGGGGGCCGGCTATAATTCACCCCTCCACTTT. Its protein is CSARSGAGYNSPLHF.

This clonotype was observed many times. The chain recombines TRBV24-1 with TRBJ2-3, with D hard to call. Trimming removed 4 bases from V and 5 bases from J, with 9 bases in between. The V gene's germline CDR1 is KGHDR and CDR2 SFDVKD. CDR3 size: 13 residues. As DNA, the CDR3 is TGTGCCACCAGTGACTGGGCGGAAGATACGCAGTATTTT. It is translated as CATSDWAEDTQYF.

This clonotype was picked up a small number of times. The rearrangement uses TRBV20-1 and TRBJ2-7; 10 bases fit TRBD1. The germline CDR1 and CDR2 sequences are DFQATT and SNEGSKA (reference sequence). CDR3 length: 14 residues. The J segment lost 0 bases and the V segment lost 5 bases, leaving 4 bases of the junction unmatched. For the CDR3, the DNA is TGCAGTGCTGGGGACAGGGGACTCTCCTACGAGCAGTACTTC. Residues: CSAGDRGLSYEQYF.

Only a few counts were recorded for this clonotype. The J gene is TRBJ2-3, the V gene TRBV4-2; possible D gene TRBD1, 5 bases. Germline V CDR1 and CDR2: LGHNA, YNFKEQ. The CDR3 runs 15 residues. Trimming took off 1 base at V and 4 bases at J, with 12 bases between the two ends. CDR3 bases: TGTGCCAGCAGCCAAGCTGGACAAACGGCAGATACGCAGTATTTT. This encodes CASSQAGQTADTQYF.

This clonotype was observed at least ten times. The chain is built from TRBV5-1 and TRBJ1-4, with D maybe TRBD1 (5 bases). Germline CDR1 is SGHRS and CDR2 is YFSETQ. CDR3 length: 14 residues. V gave up 2 bases and J gave up 6 bases, with 11 bases separating them. The CDR3 DNA reads TGCGCCAGCAGCTTCGGGACTCTTGATGAAAAACTGTTTTTT. It translates to CASSFGTLDEKLFF.

The V call is TRBV7-8, the J call TRBJ2-1; D call uncertain. Per the germline V gene, CDR1 is SGHVS and CDR2 is FQNEAQ. Trimming cost V 6 bases and J 0 bases, with 12 bases left between them. The CDR3 contains 15 residues. The CDR3 bases are TGTGCCAGCAGATCGGCCATGGGCTCCTACAATGAGCAGTTCTTC. Its translation is CASRSAMGSYNEQFF.

There are a few counts of this clonotype. The CDR3 here is CASSLLPDIGYEQYF. DNA of the CDR3: TGTGCCAGCAGCTTATTACCGGATATAGGCTACGAGCAGTACTTC. This chain connects TRBV7-2 to TRBJ2-7; D is unresolved. The CDR3 runs to 15 residues. Germline loops: CDR1 SGHTA, CDR2 FQGNSA. Deletions cut 2 bases from V and 3 bases from J, with 14 bases between.

This clonotype was counted a few times. The genes are TRBV2 and TRBJ2-2, with unresolved D. In germline, CDR1 is SNHLY, CDR2 FYNNEI. The V gene lost 0 bases and the J gene lost 3 bases, with 8 bases spanning the gap. CDR3 length: 15 residues. CDR3 region: CASSEARGDTGELFF. The CDR3 region has the DNA TGTGCCAGCAGTGAAGCGCGCGGCGACACCGGGGAGCTGTTTTTT.

The rearrangement joins TRBV5-1 to TRBJ2-3; D remains ambiguous. Germline-derived CDR1 and CDR2 are SGHRS and YFSETQ. The CDR3 covers 14 residues. Trimming cost V 4 bases and J 0 bases, with 9 bases left between them. CDR3 region: CASSDKSSTDTQYF. The CDR3 nucleotides are TGCGCCAGCAGCGATAAATCTAGCACAGATACGCAGTATTTT.

This chain joins TRBV7-9 and TRBJ1-5; maybe TRBD1 (6 bases). Germline loops: CDR1 SEHNR, CDR2 FQNEAQ (reference sequence). V lost 4 bases and J lost 6, with 13 bases in between. The CDR3 consists of 14 residues. For the CDR3, the DNA is TGTGCCAGCAGCTCGGCGGGGGGCAGTCAGCCCCAGCATTTT. Translated: CASSSAGGSQPQHF. Using reference TRBV7-9 and TRBJ1-5 for the parts outside the CDR3, the full variable domain is DTGVSQNPRHKITKRGQNVTFRCDPISEHNRLYWYRQTLGQGPEFLTYFQNEAQLEKSRLLSDRFSAERPKGSFSTLEIQRTEQGDSAMYLCASSSAGGSQPQHFGDGTRLSIL.

J is TRBJ2-1 and V is TRBV7-3; 7 nucleotides line up with TRBD2. J gave up 0 bases and V 3 bases, and 8 bases lay outside the gene matches. The CDR3 length is 17 residues. The germline gives CDR1 SGHTA, CDR2 FQGTGA. The CDR3, as DNA: TGTGCCAGCAGCTTGGAGGCTAGCGGAAGCTCCTACAATGAGCAGTTCTTC. Protein sequence: CASSLEASGSSYNEQFF.

The rearrangement joins TRBV20-1 to TRBJ2-3; 12 positions match TRBD1. This CDR3 has 15 residues. With 1 base clipped from V and 5 bases from J, the junction kept 4 bases outside the gene matches. Per germline, CDR1 DFQATT and CDR2 SNEGSKA (reference sequence). The CDR3: CSARGDRGLLDTQYF. CDR3 nucleotide sequence: TGCAGTGCTAGAGGGGACAGGGGGCTTTTAGATACGCAGTATTTT.